These 6 T cell receptor beta chains were sequenced from one sample in a study of shared clonotypes between healthy human individuals. The method was immunoSEQ multiplex PCR; TCRdb's version includes in-frame clones alone and lacks a portion of them. The profile covers approximately 1.4 million clones, with 95% to 99% appearing a single time and 0.4% to 0.55% taken by the ten largest. The specimen was naive CD4+ T cells sorted from blood. Subset defined: CD45RA+ positively selected. Receptors originate from a man aged 25 to 45 in good health.

The chain has TRBV10-3 and TRBJ1-2; weak D call: TRBD1 (6 bases). Germline assignment: CDR1 ENHRY and CDR2 SYGVKD. The CDR3 has 14 residues. Trimming stripped 6 bases from V and 6 bases from J, with 17 bases between. The CDR3 nucleotides are TGTGCCATCAGCATCCTGACAGGACCCGATGGCTACACCTTC. It codes for CAISILTGPDGYTF.

The chain uses TRBV11-2 and TRBJ2-7, with D perhaps matching TRBD1 or TRBD2 (5 bases each). V shed 1 base and J shed 7 bases, with 23 bases lying between them. Germline assignment: CDR1 SGHAT and CDR2 FQNNGV. The CDR3 contains 17 residues. Here the CDR3 reads CASSLVGEPTKRGEQYF. In DNA, the CDR3 is TGTGCCAGCAGCTTAGTGGGGGAACCAACAAAGCGAGGGGAGCAGTACTTC.

The rearrangement uses TRBV5-1 and TRBJ2-1, with D perhaps matching TRBD1 (5 bases). The germline CDR1 and CDR2 sequences are SGHRS and YFSETQ. Deletions cut 2 bases from V and 6 bases from J, with 12 bases between. This CDR3 is built from 14 residues. The CDR3 bases are TGCGCCAGCAGCTTCCCAGGGATGGGCAATGAGCAGTTCTTC. This encodes CASSFPGMGNEQFF.

The chain couples TRBV6-1 to TRBJ1-4; D uncertain. The V end was cut by 4 bases, the J end by 5 bases, with 11 bases between. Germline V gene lookup returns CDR1 MNHNS and CDR2 SASEGT. The CDR3 length is 14 residues. The CDR3 DNA is TGTGCCAGCAGTGGCCGGACGGGGAATGAAAAACTGTTTTTT. It is translated as CASSGRTGNEKLFF.

The V gene is TRBV29-1, the J gene TRBJ2-4, with 7 bases fitting TRBD1. With V trimmed by 1 base and J by 7 bases, 7 bases remained unmatched. The CDR3 runs to 14 residues. Germline V gene data show CDR1 as SQVTM and CDR2 as ANQGSEA. As DNA, the CDR3 is TGCAGCGTTGAAGGGTACAGGGGAGTGAACATTCAGTACTTC. Translated: CSVEGYRGVNIQYF. Drawing the rest from reference TRBV29-1 and TRBJ2-4, the complete variable domain is SAVISQKPSRDICQRGTSLTIQCQVDSQVTMMFWYRQQPGQSLTLIATANQGSEATYESGFVIDKFPISRPNLTFSTLTVSNMSPEDSSIYLCSVEGYRGVNIQYFGAGTRLSVL.

This rearrangement joins TRBV28 to TRBJ1-4, with TRBD1 matching over 10 bases. The V gene end was trimmed by 2 bases and the J gene end by 7 bases; junction bases not matched to a gene: 7. The CDR3 extends over 16 amino acids. Germline CDR1 is MDHEN and CDR2 is SYDVKM. CDR3 sequence: CASSLPGTGAVEKLFF. The DNA for the CDR3 is TGTGCCAGCAGTTTACCTGGGACAGGGGCGGTTGAAAAACTGTTTTTT.